This TCR beta chain was captured by sequencing in a study of T cells in Graves' hyperthyroidism and ophthalmopathy. Study at large: Any treatment followed the collection of peripheral blood at initial diagnosis.

Amplification of TCR beta CDR3 regions was performed using RNA transcripts as template. When the TCR CDR3 underwent first-round RT-PCR, the HTBI primer set was used. TCRdb processed the multiplex PCR reads anew with MiXCR; each CDR3 protein has one entry. The sample includes 350,000 to 450,000 distinct CDR3 sequences, roughly a sixth of them seen just once. In this sample, this clonotype turned up many times. CDR1 and CDR2 (germline): SGHAT, FQNNGV. V was cut by 1 base and J by 6 bases, with 12 bases left in between. This CDR3 contains 14 residues. Thyroid ultrasound and orbital computed tomography, with clinical symptoms and serum thyroxine and TRAb, informed diagnoses. Extraction of PBMCs used about 9.2 ml of fresh peripheral blood.

This sequence was found in a woman in her 30s with Graves' hyperthyroidism that later progressed to Graves' ophthalmopathy. This chain joins TRBV11-2 and TRBJ2-5; D is perhaps TRBD2 (6 bases). Sequencing was carried out using blood. CDR3 residues: CASSLVGGRKTQYF. The CDR3 DNA sequence: TGTGCCAGCAGCTTAGTGGGGGGTAGAAAGACCCAGTACTTC.